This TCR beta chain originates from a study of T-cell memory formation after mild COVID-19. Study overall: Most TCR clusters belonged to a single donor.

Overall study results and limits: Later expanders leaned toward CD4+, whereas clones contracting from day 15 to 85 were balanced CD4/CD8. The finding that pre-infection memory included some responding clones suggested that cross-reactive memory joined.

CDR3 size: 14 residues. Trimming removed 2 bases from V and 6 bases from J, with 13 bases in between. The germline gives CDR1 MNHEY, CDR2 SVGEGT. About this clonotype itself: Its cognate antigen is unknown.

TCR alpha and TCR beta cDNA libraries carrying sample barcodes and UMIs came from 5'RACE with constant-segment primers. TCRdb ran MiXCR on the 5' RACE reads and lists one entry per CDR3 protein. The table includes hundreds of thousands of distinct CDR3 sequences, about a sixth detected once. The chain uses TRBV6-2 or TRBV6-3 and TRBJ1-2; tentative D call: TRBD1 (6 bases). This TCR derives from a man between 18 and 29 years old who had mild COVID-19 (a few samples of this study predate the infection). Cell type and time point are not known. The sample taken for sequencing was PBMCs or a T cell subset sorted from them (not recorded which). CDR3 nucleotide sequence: TGTGCCAGCAGTTACCTGCGGACAGCGAATGGCTACACCTTC. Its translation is CASSYLRTANGYTF.